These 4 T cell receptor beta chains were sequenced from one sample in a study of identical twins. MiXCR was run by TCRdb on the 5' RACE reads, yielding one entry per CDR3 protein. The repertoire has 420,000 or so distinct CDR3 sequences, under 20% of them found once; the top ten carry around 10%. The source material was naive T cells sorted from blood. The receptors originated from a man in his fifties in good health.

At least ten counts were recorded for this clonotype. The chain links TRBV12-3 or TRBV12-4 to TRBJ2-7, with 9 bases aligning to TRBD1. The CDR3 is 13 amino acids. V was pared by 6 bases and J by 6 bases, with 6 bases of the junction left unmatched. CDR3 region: CASRRGQGLEQYF. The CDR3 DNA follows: TGTGCCAGCAGACGGGGACAGGGTCTCGAGCAGTACTTC.

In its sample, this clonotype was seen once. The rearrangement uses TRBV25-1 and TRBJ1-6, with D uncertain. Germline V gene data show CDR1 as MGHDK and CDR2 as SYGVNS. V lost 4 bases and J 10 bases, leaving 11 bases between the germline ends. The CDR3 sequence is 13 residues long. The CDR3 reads CASSGTAKSPLHF. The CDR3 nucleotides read TGTGCCAGCAGTGGAACCGCTAAGTCACCCCTCCACTTT. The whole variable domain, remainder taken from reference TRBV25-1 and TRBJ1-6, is EADIYQTPRYLVIGTGKKITLECSQTMGHDKMYWYQQDPGMELHLIHYSYGVNSTEKGDLSSESTVSRIRTEHFPLTLESARPSHTSQYLCASSGTAKSPLHFGNGTRLTVT.

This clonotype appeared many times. The CDR3 is CSAPSWGNQPQHF. As DNA, the CDR3 is TGCAGTGCCCCTTCGTGGGGCAATCAGCCCCAGCATTTT. V usage is TRBV20-1 and J usage is TRBJ1-5; D is unclear. Between the trimmed V and J ends, which lost 6 bases and 2 bases, there was a span of 11 bases. The CDR3 consists of 13 residues. Germline assignment: CDR1 DFQATT and CDR2 SNEGSKA (reference sequence).

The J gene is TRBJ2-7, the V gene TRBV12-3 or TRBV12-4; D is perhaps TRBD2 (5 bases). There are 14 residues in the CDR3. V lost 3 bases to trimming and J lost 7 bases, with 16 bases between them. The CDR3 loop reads CASSFAIGSGEQYF. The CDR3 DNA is TGTGCCAGCAGTTTTGCAATAGGGTCGGGGGAGCAGTACTTC.